Reported below is one T cell receptor (beta chain). Mismatch with germline at one junction end may stem from a read error. CDR3 length: 16 residues. Germline loops: CDR1 LGHDT, CDR2 YNNKEL (reference sequence). The sample originates from a study of control samples from healthy donors and cancer patients. Generated by immunoSEQ multiplex PCR, the TCRdb table keeps only in-frame clones and is missing some. The sample holds 75,000 to 100,000 clones, around 90% seen once. The sequenced sample consisted of blood. V usage is TRBV3-1 (or the pseudogene TRBV3-2) and J usage is TRBJ2-1; D tentatively fits TRBD1 or TRBD2 (5 bases each). This receptor was taken from a human donor in good health. The donor label of this sample is uncertain. CDR3 residues: CASTQRGRERGNEQFF. CDR3 in DNA: TGTGCCAGCACCCAACGGGGCAGGGAAAGAGGGAATGAGCAGTTCTTC.